This TCR beta chain was obtained from a study of blood T cell repertoires in COVID-19. Study as a whole: Samples taken during acute and convalescent COVID-19 were collected in the United States, Italy and Spain. From T cells, B-cell-depleted T cells, or PBMCs came the material, which was cDNA or gDNA.

The length of the CDR3 is 18 residues. V was cut by 1 base and J by 6 bases, with 24 bases left in between. The V gene's germline CDR1 is MGHRA and CDR2 YSYEKL. The authors' processing: Quantification of nucleated cells was approximated via reference gene primer amplification. Sequencing was performed with immunoSEQ multiplex PCR; in TCRdb, only in-frame clones are kept and a portion is missing. Clonal size and the V and J genes are those of that table, whereas D and trimming came from the DNA. The sample records some 200,000 clones, 80% to 85% being singletons. Material: peripheral blood. This receptor was identified in a woman aged 60-70 years with acute or convalescent COVID-19. J is TRBJ1-2 and V is TRBV4-1; D ambiguous. CDR3 loop: CASSQGWGGLQSKDGYTF. The CDR3 bases are TGCGCCAGCAGCCAAGGCTGGGGTGGACTTCAATCAAAGGATGGCTACACCTTC.